This TCR beta chain was profiled in a study of T cell responses to AZD1222 COVID-19 vaccine. Comment on this clone: The target antigen is unknown.

Clones were read by immunoSEQ multiplex PCR, and TCRdb kept only the in-frame ones, dropping some. The data contain around 92,000 clones, around 84% of them singletons. Study-wide findings and caveats: Donors were mostly white British, more females; clonal diversity possibly underestimated. Reportedly, nearly half of unique spike TCRs recognized epitopes outside B.1.351/B.1.1.7 mutations.

The sample in question was peripheral blood, obtained on day 0 of AZD1222 vaccination. The TCR comes from an adult in good health.

DNA for the CDR3: TGTGCCTGGAGATACCAGGTGAACACTGAAGCTTTCTTT. It yields the protein CAWRYQVNTEAFF. The chain is built from TRBV30 and TRBJ1-1; D is uncertain. V was clipped by 3 bases and J by 0 bases, with 8 bases between them. The CDR3 length is 13 residues. Germline V gene data show CDR1 as GTSNPN and CDR2 as SVGIG (reference sequence).